A selection of T cell receptor beta chains follows, all from one sample in a study of cytomegalovirus exposure and HLA in healthy donors. Using immunoSEQ multiplex PCR, the repertoire was profiled, and TCRdb retains in-frame clones only, with some absent. This table has about 86,000 clones, about four fifths appearing once. Input material: PBMCs. Receptor source: a woman aged 35 to 49 in good health and CMV-seropositive. Each CDR3 is given with its conserved first and last residue. D genes are given only for firm matches. Rows give clone size only sometimes, using once, few, many, or a class for an expanded clone.

J gene,clone size,V gene,D gene,CDR3 DNA,CDR3 protein
TRBJ2-4,-,TRBV7-3,-,TGTGCCAGCAGCTTATTCGGGGAAAACATTCAGTACTTC,CASSLFGENIQYF
TRBJ2-3,-,TRBV2,TRBD1,TGTGCCAGCAGCAAAGACAGGGGTTCCCCCACAGATACGCAGTATTTT,CASSKDRGSPTDTQYF
TRBJ2-1,-,TRBV10-1,TRBD2,TGCGCCAGCAGTGAGTCGAGGGTTAGCGGGGGGTCCCCGAGCTCCTACAATGAGCAGTTCTTC,CASSESRVSGGSPSSYNEQFF
TRBJ2-5,-,TRBV28,TRBD2,TGTGCCAGCAGTCCCCTGGGAGGGAACCGGGAGACCCAGTACTTC,CASSPLGGNRETQYF
TRBJ2-7,-,TRBV4-1,TRBD2,TGCGCCAGCAGCCATTCCGCCGCACGGTTGTTAGCGGGAGGGATGAACGAGCAGTACTTC,CASSHSAARLLAGGMNEQYF
TRBJ2-7,-,TRBV5-1,TRBD1,TGCGCCAGCAGCCTCGCTCAGACAGGGGGTGGCGAGCAGTACTTC,CASSLAQTGGGEQYF
TRBJ2-1,-,TRBV6-1,-,TGTGCCAGCAGTCCCTGGGTGGGAGAATACAATGAGCAGTTCTTC,CASSPWVGEYNEQFF
TRBJ1-2,-,TRBV15,-,TGTGCCACCAGCAGAGGCGGCGAACAGGCCGACTTC,CATSRGGEQADF
TRBJ1-2,-,TRBV30,TRBD1,TGTGCCTGGGACAGGGACTTCGATGGCTACACCTTC,CAWDRDFDGYTF
TRBJ2-6,few,TRBV29-1,-,TGCGGCGCAGGGGACCCCTCTGGGGCCAACGTCCTGACTTTC,CGAGDPSGANVLTF
TRBJ1-1,-,TRBV7-6,-,TGTGCCAGCAGCAAAGAGTGGAGGAACACTGAAGCTTTCTTT,CASSKEWRNTEAFF
TRBJ2-7,-,TRBV19,TRBD2,TGTGCCAGTAGTATAAAAGCGGGAGGTGGCGAGCAGTACTTC,CASSIKAGGGEQYF
TRBJ2-2,-,TRBV9,TRBD1,TGTGCCAGCAGCGGGACAGGGGGCACCGGGGAGCTGTTTTTT,CASSGTGGTGELFF
TRBJ2-7,-,TRBV29-1,-,TGCAGCGTGGGGGCTTCGGACTGGGGAGAGCAGTACTTC,CSVGASDWGEQYF
TRBJ2-2,-,TRBV10-3,TRBD2,TGTGCCATCAGTGAGTCGGGACTAGCGGGAGCGCGTACCGGGGAGCTGTTTTTT,CAISESGLAGARTGELFF
TRBJ2-7,-,TRBV15,-,TGTGCCACCAGCAGAGTGGAGTACGGCTACGAGCAGTACTTC,CATSRVEYGYEQYF
TRBJ1-2,once,TRBV19,-,TGTGCCAGTACCCCGCCAGGACTCTATGGCTACACCTTC,CASTPPGLYGYTF
TRBJ2-2,-,TRBV7-2,TRBD2,TGTGCCAGCAGACTAGCGGGAGCCGGGGAGCTGTTTTTT,CASRLAGAGELFF
TRBJ2-1,-,TRBV10-3,TRBD1,TGTGCCATCACGGGGACAGGCGCCTACAATGAGCAGTTCTTC,CAITGTGAYNEQFF
TRBJ2-1,-,TRBV11-3,TRBD2,TGTGCCAGCAGCTTATTTGCTAGCGGGGGGCATGAGCAGTTCTTC,CASSLFASGGHEQFF
TRBJ1-1,few,TRBV2,-,TGTGCCAGCAGATTTCAGGGTCGGACTGAAGCTTTCTTT,CASRFQGRTEAFF
TRBJ1-6,-,TRBV15,TRBD1,TGTGCCACCCGGGACAGGGGAAACTATAATTCACCCCTCCACTTT,CATRDRGNYNSPLHF
TRBJ2-7,-,TRBV27,-,TGTGCCAGCAGTTTTGGAGCCGGCGGCTCCTACGAGCAGTACTTC,CASSFGAGGSYEQYF
TRBJ2-1,-,TRBV2,-,TGTGCCAGCAGTGATGGGGACACCTACAATGAGCAGTTCTTC,CASSDGDTYNEQFF
TRBJ1-1,-,TRBV18,-,TGTGCCAGCTCCCCCGGGGGGGGATTAACTGAAGCTTTCTTT,CASSPGGGLTEAFF
TRBJ2-1,-,TRBV7-2,-,TGTGCCAGCAGCTTAGGTGGGGGCACAAATGAGCAGTTCTTC,CASSLGGGTNEQFF
TRBJ1-3,once,TRBV6-1,-,TGTGCCAGCAGTGAGGCACAGGGCGCAACTGGAAACACCATATATTTT,CASSEAQGATGNTIYF
TRBJ1-2,-,TRBV29-1,-,TGCAGCGTGGCTCCCTACTATGGCTACACCTTC,CSVAPYYGYTF
TRBJ1-6,few,TRBV28,TRBD1,TGTGCCAGCAGTTTATTGACAGGGAGCAATTCACCCCTCCACTTT,CASSLLTGSNSPLHF
TRBJ1-2,-,TRBV19,-,TGTGCCAGTAGTCCCCGACGGCGACAGGCCGATGGCTACACCTTC,CASSPRRRQADGYTF
TRBJ1-1,-,TRBV2,-,TGTGCCAGCGGGGGGGCTCTGAACACTGAAGCTTTCTTT,CASGGALNTEAFF
TRBJ2-3,-,TRBV7-2,-,TGTGCCAGCCCCCACGGCCCCGGGGGATATCAAGATACGCAGTATTTT,CASPHGPGGYQDTQYF
TRBJ2-5,-,TRBV5-1,TRBD2,TGCGCCAGCCTAGATTCCCCGGGACTAGCAGAGACCCAGTACTTC,CASLDSPGLAETQYF
TRBJ1-1,-,TRBV4-3,-,TGCGCCAGCAGCCAGGGGGACACGAACACTGAAGCTTTCTTT,CASSQGDTNTEAFF
TRBJ2-3,-,TRBV5-4,TRBD2,TGTGCCAGCTTCCACACTATAGCGGGAGAGGCGGATACGCAGTATTTT,CASFHTIAGEADTQYF
TRBJ1-2,-,TRBV19,-,TGTGCCAGTAGGTCTACCCCACGGGGAAACTATGGCTACACCTTC,CASRSTPRGNYGYTF
TRBJ2-1,-,TRBV7-2,-,TGTGCCAGCAGCTCACCCGTAGTCGGTGAGCAGTTCTTC,CASSSPVVGEQFF
TRBJ2-5,-,TRBV4-2,-,TGTGCCAGCAGCCAAAGGGGTCCGGGAGAGACCCAGTACTTC,CASSQRGPGETQYF
TRBJ2-2,-,TRBV6-1,TRBD2,TGTGCCAGCAGTGAAGGGGGACTAGCGGCCGGGGAGCTGTTTTTT,CASSEGGLAAGELFF
TRBJ1-2,-,TRBV7-8,-,TGTGCCAGCAGCTTATGTGAGGGCTCCTTCTGCTATGGCTACACCTTC,CASSLCEGSFCYGYTF
TRBJ1-5,once,TRBV7-2,TRBD1,TGTGCCAGCAGCGTTGGGACAGCCGGGGCTCAGCCCCAGCATTTT,CASSVGTAGAQPQHF
TRBJ1-2,-,TRBV5-1,-,TGCGCCAGCAGCTTGGGAGAATATGGCTACACCTTC,CASSLGEYGYTF
TRBJ2-1,once,TRBV4-1,-,TGCGCCAGCAGCCAGACCGGGACACTCGGCAATGAGCAGTTCTTC,CASSQTGTLGNEQFF
TRBJ2-1,-,TRBV30,TRBD2,TGTGCCTGGAGTGTCCGACTAGCGGGAGGCAATGAGCAGTTCTTC,CAWSVRLAGGNEQFF
TRBJ2-7,-,TRBV6-5,TRBD2,TGTGCCAGCAGGGGGACTAGCGGTGCCTACGAGCAGTACTTC,CASRGTSGAYEQYF
TRBJ1-5,-,TRBV27,TRBD1,TGTGCCAGCAGTTTACTGACAGGGGAAAATCAGCCCCAGCATTTT,CASSLLTGENQPQHF
TRBJ1-1,few,TRBV19,TRBD1,TGTGCCAGTACGTCGTGGGGACAGTACACTGAAGCTTTCTTT,CASTSWGQYTEAFF
TRBJ2-1,-,TRBV2,-,TGTGCCAGCTCACTTGGAGCCTCCTACAATGAGCAGTTCTTC,CASSLGASYNEQFF
TRBJ1-6,medium-sized,TRBV4-3,-,TGCGCCAGCAGCCAAGAATTCGGCCGCGAGGATTCACCCCTCCACTTT,CASSQEFGREDSPLHF
TRBJ1-4,-,TRBV25-1,TRBD1,TGTGCCAGCAGCAGAGAAGGGACAGGGGCTGAAAAACTGTTTTTT,CASSREGTGAEKLFF
TRBJ2-3,-,TRBV7-3,-,TGTGCCAGCAGACTTCCAGGGGATGCCACAGATACGCAGTATTTT,CASRLPGDATDTQYF
TRBJ2-7,-,TRBV18,-,TGTGCCAGCTCACCGCGAACCCCCACAGGTGGCGAGCAGTACTTC,CASSPRTPTGGEQYF
TRBJ2-6,-,TRBV25-1,-,TGTGCCAGCAGTTTGCCAGGGGTCCTGACTTTC,CASSLPGVLTF
TRBJ1-3,-,TRBV25-1,-,TGTGCCAGCAGTGATCCGGGACTCTCGCGAAACACCATATATTTT,CASSDPGLSRNTIYF
TRBJ1-1,-,TRBV10-1,TRBD1,TGCGCCAGCAGTGGGTCCGGGACAGGGGGCACTGAAGCTTTCTTT,CASSGSGTGGTEAFF